Here is one T cell receptor (beta chain) with its context. TCRdb keeps only in-frame clones here, not all; method: immunoSEQ multiplex PCR. The top ten clones hold roughly 12% of a sample with around 480,000 clones, about 91% of them seen once. Germline lookup yields CDR1 SGHTA and CDR2 FQGNSA. The CDR3 sequence is 17 residues long. The ends were cut back, 1 base at V and 1 base at J, with 11 bases in the middle. This record belongs to a study of blood T cell repertoires in COVID-19. Overall study: Researchers got acute and convalescent COVID-19 samples from the United States, Italy and Spain.

This TCR derives from a woman aged 50 to 60 with COVID-19, enrolled during active disease. The source material was peripheral blood. V is TRBV7-2 and J is TRBJ2-6, with D perhaps matching TRBD2 (6 bases). The CDR3 bases are TGTGCCAGCAGCTTAGTTTCTCGGGGGTCTGGGGCCAACGTCCTGACTTTC. It encodes CASSLVSRGSGANVLTF.